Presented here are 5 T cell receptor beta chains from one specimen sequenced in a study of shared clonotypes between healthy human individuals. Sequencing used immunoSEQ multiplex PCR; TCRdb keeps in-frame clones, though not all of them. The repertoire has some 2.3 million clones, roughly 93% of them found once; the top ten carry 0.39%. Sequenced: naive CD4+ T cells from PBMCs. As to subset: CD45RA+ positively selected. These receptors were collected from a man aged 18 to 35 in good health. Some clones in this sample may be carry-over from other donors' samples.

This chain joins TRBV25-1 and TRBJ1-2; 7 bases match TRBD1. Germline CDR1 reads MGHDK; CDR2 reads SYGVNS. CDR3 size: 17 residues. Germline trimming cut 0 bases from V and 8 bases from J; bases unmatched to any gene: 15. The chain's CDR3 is CASSEYIRDKTGYGYTF. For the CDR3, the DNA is TGTGCCAGCAGTGAATATATACGAGATAAGACAGGGTACGGCTACACCTTC.

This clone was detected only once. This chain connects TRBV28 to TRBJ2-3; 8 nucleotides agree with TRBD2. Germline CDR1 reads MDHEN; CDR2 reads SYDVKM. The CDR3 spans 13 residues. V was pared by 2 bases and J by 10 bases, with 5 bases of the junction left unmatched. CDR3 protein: CASSLRGGYAQYF. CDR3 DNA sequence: TGTGCCAGCAGTTTACGGGGGGGGTACGCGCAGTATTTT.

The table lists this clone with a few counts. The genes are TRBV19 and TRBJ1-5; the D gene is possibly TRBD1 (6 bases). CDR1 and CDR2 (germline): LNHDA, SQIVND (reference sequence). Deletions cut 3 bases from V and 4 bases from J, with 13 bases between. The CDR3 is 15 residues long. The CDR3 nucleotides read TGTGCCAGTAGTATTCAGGGGCCCACGAATCAGCCCCAGCATTTT. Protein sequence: CASSIQGPTNQPQHF.

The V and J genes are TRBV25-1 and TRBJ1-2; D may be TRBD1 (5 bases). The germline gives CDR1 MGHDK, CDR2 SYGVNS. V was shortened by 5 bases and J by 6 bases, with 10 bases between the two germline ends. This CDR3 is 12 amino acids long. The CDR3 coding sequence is TGTGCCAGCAGTAACAGGATGGATGGCTACACCTTC. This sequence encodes CASSNRMDGYTF.

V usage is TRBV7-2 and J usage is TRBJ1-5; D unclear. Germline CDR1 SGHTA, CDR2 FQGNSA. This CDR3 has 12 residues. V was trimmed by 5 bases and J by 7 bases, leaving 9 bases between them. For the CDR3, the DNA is TGTGCCAGCAGCCGCGGCAGGCAGCCCCAGCATTTT. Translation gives CASSRGRQPQHF. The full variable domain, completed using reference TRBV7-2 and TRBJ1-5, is GAGVSQSPSNKVTEKGKDVELRCDPISGHTALYWYRQSLGQGLEFLIYFQGNSAPDKSGLPSDRFSAERTGGSVSTLTIQRTQQEDSAVYLCASSRGRQPQHFGDGTRLSIL.